This note documents a single TCR beta chain sequence. Its antigen has not been determined. No base quality information exists; no much larger clone differs at one position. The CDR3 has 13 amino acids, counting the end cysteine and phenylalanine. Here the CDR3 DNA is all that survives: 39 bases in frame from base 1. From the germline V gene, CDR1 is MNHNS and CDR2 is SASEGT. V was cut back by 7 bases and J by 8 bases, leaving a gap of 18 bases between them. The library was prepared using the immunoSEQ multiplex PCR assay. TCRdb mirrors the immuneACCESS table, restricted to in-frame sequences. Some clones are absent from its copies; in checked studies, under half trace to an unresolved V gene, and the reason for the others is unknown. For this sample there are approximately 95,000 clones; 82% appear just once. The top ten clonotypes cover 3% to 4% of the sample. The sample comes from a study of radiotherapy plus CTLA-4 blockade in lung cancer (dated by TCRdb to between 2018 and 2020). Some background on the complete study: Objective responses occurred in approximately 17% of enrolled patients, and around 29% achieved disease control.

Results and caveats for the whole study, not just this receptor: TCR clones derived from tumors expanded in peripheral blood after treatment with radiotherapy and ipilimumab. The strongest predictors of response were reported to be early dynamic shifts in blood T cell clones along with a rise in serum interferon-beta following radiation.

The study tested focal radiation therapy combined with CTLA-4 blockade (ipilimumab) in patients with chemo-refractory metastatic non-small-cell lung cancer. This sample comprised peripheral blood, obtained from a patient treated with radiotherapy plus ipilimumab. This clonotype originated in a human donor with non-small cell lung cancer who had a partial response to radiotherapy plus ipilimumab. The chain joins TRBV6-1 to TRBJ2-7; a tentative D match to TRBD2 spans 6 bases. For the CDR3, the sequence is CASIVGGVFKQYF. The bases are TGTGCCAGCATAGTCGGGGGAGTTTTTAAGCAGTACTTC.